This entry lists 24 T cell receptor beta chains sequenced from one sample in a study of cytomegalovirus exposure and HLA in healthy donors. The PCR was carried out with 60 Vbeta primers and 13 Jbeta primers. Here immunoSEQ multiplex PCR was the method, and the copy in TCRdb shows in-frame clones only, minus some. The sample includes roughly 150,000 clones, roughly 81% of them seen just once. The sequenced sample consisted of PBMCs. Receptors originate from a woman aged 18-29 years in good health and CMV-seronegative.

With respect to this clone: Other DNA sequences in the same sample also yield this CDR3. This sequence joins TRBV9 and TRBJ1-6; 8 bases are a match to TRBD1. Germline V gene sequence: CDR1 SGDLS, CDR2 YYNGEE. This CDR3 has 17 amino acids. The J segment lost 10 bases and the V segment lost 1 base, leaving 13 bases of the junction unmatched. The CDR3 nucleotides read TGTGCCAGCAGCGTAAACCCAGGGGGCGCGTTTCAGTCACCCCTCCACTTT. It translates to CASSVNPGGAFQSPLHF.

This chain connects TRBV6-5 to TRBJ2-1; 7 bases map to TRBD1. Unmatched junction bases numbered 3, after V lost 0 bases and J lost 1 base. This CDR3 is 16 amino acids long. Per germline, CDR1 MNHEY and CDR2 SVGAGI. CDR3 bases: TGTGCCAGCAGTTACTCGACAGGGAATTCCTACAATGAGCAGTTCTTC. Its translation is CASSYSTGNSYNEQFF.

The chain combines TRBV18 with TRBJ1-2; TRBD1 is a possible D gene (5 bases). This CDR3 is 13 amino acids long. The V end lost 0 bases, the J end lost 7 bases, and 9 bases lay between the germline ends. In germline, CDR1 is KGHSH, CDR2 LQKENI. Here the CDR3 DNA reads TGTGCCAGCTCACCACCTGGGGGAGGTGGCTACACCTTC. This translates into CASSPPGGGGYTF.

The rearrangement uses TRBV19 and TRBJ1-4, with 9 positions matching TRBD1. CDR1 LNHDA and CDR2 SQIVND come from the germline V gene (reference sequence). The trim removed 1 base at V and 8 bases at J, leaving 5 bases unmatched. This CDR3 region has 15 residues. The CDR3 region is CASSIGTGDGEKLFF. CDR3 in DNA: TGTGCCAGTAGTATAGGGACAGGGGACGGCGAAAAACTGTTTTTT.

J is TRBJ1-2 and V is TRBV7-9; D is ambiguous. Trimming removed 5 bases at V and 1 base at J, with 14 bases between. Germline V gene sequence: CDR1 SEHNR, CDR2 FQNEAQ (reference sequence). The CDR3 consists of 15 residues. DNA for the CDR3: TGTGCCAGCAGCGGCCTTCGACACCTTAACTATGGCTACACCTTC. It is translated as CASSGLRHLNYGYTF. Full variable domain (rest looked up from reference TRBV7-9 and TRBJ1-2): DTGVSQNPRHKITKRGQNVTFRCDPISEHNRLYWYRQTLGQGPEFLTYFQNEAQLEKSRLLSDRFSAERPKGSFSTLEIQRTEQGDSAMYLCASSGLRHLNYGYTFGSGTRLTVV.

The chain is built from TRBV19 and TRBJ2-2, with D possibly TRBD2 on 5 matching bases. The germline gives CDR1 LNHDA, CDR2 SQIVND (reference sequence). Trimming took 1 base from V and 8 from J, leaving 11 bases between them. This CDR3 region has 14 residues. The CDR3 spells CASSIGRGEGELFF. The DNA of the CDR3 is TGTGCCAGTAGTATAGGACGTGGGGAGGGGGAGCTGTTTTTT.

The sample holds one count of this clone. The V and J genes are TRBV12-5 and TRBJ1-5; D remains unclear. The CDR3 totals 13 residues. Per the germline V gene, CDR1 is LGHNT and CDR2 is FRNRAP. V dropped 7 bases and J dropped 8 bases, with 15 bases sitting between them. CDR3 sequence: CASAPSEVEPQHF. For the CDR3, the DNA is TGTGCTAGTGCCCCCTCCGAGGTAGAGCCCCAGCATTTT.

The rearrangement joins TRBV28 to TRBJ2-5; the match to TRBD1 covers 7 bases. CDR1 is MDHEN, CDR2 SYDVKM, per germline. The junction had 5 bases not matched to a gene; V was cut back by 2 bases and J by 5 bases. The CDR3 is 14 residues long. CDR3 DNA: TGTGCCAGCAGTTTACAGGGGGAGAGGGAGACCCAGTACTTC. Residues: CASSLQGERETQYF.

The CDR3 nucleotides are TGCGCCAGCAGCCAAGAAGAGACAGTATACAATGAGCAGTTCTTC. Protein: CASSQEETVYNEQFF. V usage is TRBV4-3 and J usage is TRBJ2-1; D perhaps matches TRBD1 (5 bases). The V end lost 0 bases, the J end lost 4 bases, and 10 bases lay between the germline ends. Germline V gene lookup returns CDR1 LGHNA and CDR2 YSLEER. CDR3 size: 15 residues.

This chain joins TRBV7-2 and TRBJ2-1, with D tentatively TRBD2 (5 bases). V lost 5 bases to trimming and J lost 2 bases, with 13 bases between them. The CDR3 loop spans 15 amino acids. The germline V gene encodes CDR1 SGHTA and CDR2 FQGNSA. CDR3 amino acids: CASSRGSLTYNEQFF. The CDR3, as DNA: TGTGCCAGCAGCCGAGGGTCCCTGACCTACAATGAGCAGTTCTTC.

This sequence joins TRBV6-6 and TRBJ2-2; a possible D gene is TRBD1 (5 bases). The CDR3 has 14 residues. Germline CDR1 reads MNHNY; CDR2 reads SVGAGI (reference sequence). With 0 bases removed from V and 6 bases from J, the gap between germline ends came to 8 bases. DNA of the CDR3: TGTGCCAGCAGTTACTCAAAAGGGGCCGGGGAGCTGTTTTTT. This gives the protein CASSYSKGAGELFF.

On this clone: Additional DNA sequences in this sample encode the identical CDR3. The chain uses TRBV2 and TRBJ2-2; 8 nucleotides line up with TRBD1. CDR1 and CDR2 (germline): SNHLY, FYNNEI. Trimming at V came to 6 bases and at J to 1 base, leaving 1 base not matched to a gene. The length of the CDR3 is 14 residues. The CDR3 protein is CASSGQGNTGELFF. CDR3 nucleotides: TGTGCCAGCAGCGGACAGGGGAACACCGGGGAGCTGTTTTTT.

About this clone itself: Lacking the conserved final phenylalanine or tryptophan, this CDR3 likely reflects a read error. The genes are TRBV28 and TRBJ1-2, with TRBD1 matching over 8 bases. After removal of 7 bases from V and 4 bases from J, the junction contained 5 bases not matched to a gene. Germline CDR1 MDHEN, CDR2 SYDVKM. The CDR3 sequence is 13 residues long. The CDR3 is CASKAGGTYGYTL. In DNA form, the CDR3 reads TGTGCCAGCAAGGCAGGGGGCACCTATGGCTACACCCTC.

The chain recombines TRBV27 with TRBJ1-2; 8 nucleotides agree with TRBD1. The V gene's germline CDR1 is MNHEY and CDR2 SMNVEV (reference sequence). The CDR3 totals 14 residues. Losses at the gene ends were 5 bases for V and 6 bases for J; bases not matched to a gene: 8. The CDR3 protein is CASSRGAGGDGYTF. The CDR3, as DNA: TGTGCCAGCAGTCGAGGGGCAGGGGGCGATGGCTACACCTTC.

This clone was counted a single time. The genes are TRBV5-8 and TRBJ1-2; 7 nucleotides line up with TRBD1. This CDR3 has 15 residues. With V trimmed by 4 bases and J by 0 bases, 6 bases remained unmatched. From germline, CDR1 is SGHTS and CDR2 YDEGEE. The CDR3: CASSPGTAPNYGYTF. The CDR3 DNA reads as TGTGCCAGCAGCCCTGGGACAGCACCTAACTATGGCTACACCTTC.

The rearrangement joins TRBV28 to TRBJ2-3; 9 bases line up with TRBD2. The CDR3 consists of 18 residues. The V and J ends lost 1 base and 6 bases, in that order; junction bases with no gene match: 14. From germline, CDR1 is MDHEN and CDR2 SYDVKM. CDR3 protein: CASSLFSPLRGGEDTQYF. The DNA of the CDR3 is TGTGCCAGCAGTTTATTCTCCCCTCTGCGGGGGGGCGAGGATACGCAGTATTTT.

The V gene is TRBV2, the J gene TRBJ2-2, with D hard to call. The germline V gene encodes CDR1 SNHLY and CDR2 FYNNEI. The ends were cut back, 4 bases at V and 4 bases at J, with 13 bases in the middle. The CDR3 runs 15 residues. The DNA for the CDR3 is TGTGCCAGCAGTGCACAGATTTGGGCCACCGGGGAGCTGTTTTTT. This gives the protein CASSAQIWATGELFF.

V is TRBV4-1 and J is TRBJ1-3; possibly TRBD1 for D (6 bases). The CDR3 runs to 16 residues. V lost 0 bases to trimming and J lost 3 bases, with 12 bases between them. The V gene's germline CDR1 is MGHRA and CDR2 YSYEKL. CDR3: CASSQDRQVIGNTIYF. As DNA, the CDR3 is TGCGCCAGCAGCCAAGATAGACAGGTTATTGGAAACACCATATATTTT.

A few counts support this clone. The rearrangement uses TRBV28 and TRBJ2-7; TRBD2 agrees at 7 bases. The CDR3 sequence is 18 residues long. J was trimmed by 0 bases and V by 6 bases; bases with no gene match: 17. The germline V gene has CDR1 MDHEN and CDR2 SYDVKM. CDR3 amino acids: CASSLVLGPAGSSYEQYF. Written as DNA, the CDR3 is TGTGCCAGCAGCCTTGTTCTGGGGCCAGCGGGAAGCTCCTACGAGCAGTACTTC.

The chain is built from TRBV27 and TRBJ1-1; the match to TRBD1 covers 7 bases. This CDR3 spans 14 amino acids. The germline V gene encodes CDR1 MNHEY and CDR2 SMNVEV (reference sequence). V shed 6 bases and J 0 bases; nucleotides not matched to a gene: 4. The CDR3 region is CASRIQGMNTEAFF. DNA for the CDR3: TGTGCCAGCAGAATACAGGGGATGAACACTGAAGCTTTCTTT.

Note on this clone: A read error may produce the germline difference seen at one junction end. DNA for the CDR3: TGTGCCAGCAGCTTAGGCCCTCCGAGGCAGCTCTACGAGCAGTGCTTC. Amino acid sequence: CASSLGPPRQLYEQCF. The chain recombines TRBV7-8 with TRBJ2-7; D is undetermined. This CDR3 region has 16 residues. Germline V gene lookup returns CDR1 SGHVS and CDR2 FQNEAQ.

This CDR3 reads CASSQGGLAVSYNEQFF. The CDR3 bases are TGCGCCAGCAGCCAAGGGGGACTAGCGGTGTCCTACAATGAGCAGTTCTTC. The chain carries TRBV4-1 and TRBJ2-1, with 11 bases fitting TRBD2. The germline V gene encodes CDR1 MGHRA and CDR2 YSYEKL. The J segment lost 1 base and the V segment lost 1 base, leaving 3 bases of the junction unmatched. The CDR3 has 17 amino acids.

This clone appeared a few times. CDR3 protein: CASSLSLGLDPDTQYF. The CDR3 bases are TGCGCCAGCAGCTTGAGTCTGGGCCTCGACCCAGATACGCAGTATTTT. The rearrangement joins TRBV5-1 to TRBJ2-3; no firm D call. This CDR3 spans 16 amino acids. The germline CDR1 and CDR2 sequences are SGHRS and YFSETQ. With 1 base removed from V and 4 bases from J, the gap between germline ends came to 16 bases.

The chain employs TRBV28 and TRBJ1-6; D possibly corresponds to TRBD1 (5 bases). Germline V gene data show CDR1 as MDHEN and CDR2 as SYDVKM. V was cut by 3 bases and J by 0 bases, with 15 bases left in between. The CDR3 totals 18 residues. The CDR3 DNA is TGTGCCAGCAGTTTTGGGGGGAGGGGTTACTCCTATAATTCACCCCTCCACTTT. Its translation: CASSFGGRGYSYNSPLHF. The full variable domain, with the rest looked up from reference TRBV28 and TRBJ1-6, is DVKVTQSSRYLVKRTGEKVFLECVQDMDHENMFWYRQDPGLGLRLIYFSYDVKMKEKGDIPEGYSVSREKKERFSLILESASTNQTSMYLCASSFGGRGYSYNSPLHFGNGTRLTVT.